The clone carrying this TCR beta chain has a single count. Its antigen is not identified. The CDR3 extends over 16 amino acids. Germline assignment: CDR1 MNHNY and CDR2 SVGAGI (reference sequence). The ends lost 5 bases at V and 4 bases at J; junction bases unmatched: 11. The sample belongs to a study of cytomegalovirus exposure and HLA in healthy donors. Study as a whole: It was reported in a later analysis that the roughly 120 validation repertoires used the same platform as the 666 first-cohort repertoires.

Sequencing was performed with immunoSEQ multiplex PCR; in TCRdb, only in-frame clones are kept and a portion is missing. This table holds around 220,000 clones, roughly 88% found once. Study-level results: Through in vitro validation, three CMV-associated chains were shown to be specific for CMV antigens.

This clonotype originated in a woman in her late teens or twenties in good health and CMV-seronegative. The sequenced sample was PBMCs. This sequence joins TRBV6-6 and TRBJ2-3; TRBD2 agrees at 8 bases. CDR3 in amino acids: CASSPRKSGSSDTQYF. CDR3 coding DNA: TGTGCCAGCAGTCCACGGAAAAGCGGGAGTTCAGATACGCAGTATTTT.